Given below is one TCR beta chain in context. This clonotype was observed once. The antigen it recognizes is unknown. No much larger clone is present one base from it, and per-base qualities are unavailable. One read gives only weak evidence. These data come from a study of CD8 T cells in Susac syndrome (dated by TCRdb to between 2018 and 2020). With respect to the entire study: The study used repertoire sequencing to test whether antigen drove CD8+ T cell activation and differentiation in Susac syndrome. The study compared CD8+ T cell repertoire clonality among roughly eleven healthy donors, about 14 Susac syndrome patients and fewer than 19 multiple sclerosis patients. Here is what the overall study found, with its caveats: The number of individuals in the TCR sequencing and HLA analysis was acknowledged as relatively small.

The germline V gene supplies CDR1 SGHDT and CDR2 YYEEEE. Its CDR3 holds 15 amino acids, cysteine through phenylalanine. CDR3 DNA is the only sequence kept; it has 45 bases, read in frame from the first base. From V the trimming removes 3 bases and from J it removes 3 bases, while the gene matches leave 7 bases of the junction unaccounted for. Peripheral blood CD8+ and CD4+ T cells from healthy donors, Susac syndrome patients and multiple sclerosis patients were profiled by high-throughput TCR beta sequencing. Healthy donors were included as age- and sex-matched controls. Bulk CD8+ and CD4+ T cells were purified magnetically by negative isolation, whereas CD8+ TEMRA cells were enriched by FACS. Blood was drawn into EDTA tubes, processed within 24 hours, and PBMCs were isolated by density gradient centrifugation. PBMCs destined for TCR sequencing were cryopreserved in liquid nitrogen and later thawed in a 37 °C water bath. The sorted or isolated CD4+, CD8+ and CD8+ TEMRA cells reached a purity of at least 90%.

RNA was extracted with the RNeasy kit and about 0.5 to 1 ug was reverse transcribed using random hexamers. TCR beta CDR3 regions were amplified with the immunoSEQ multiplex PCR assay covering 54 Vbeta and 13 Jbeta segments. To correct PCR amplification bias, a synthetic template baseline was used for both primer optimization and computational correction. As for the authors' bioinformatics: Reads were assigned to V, D and J genes according to IMGT and analyzed in immunoSEQ Analyzer, with only productive sequences retained. To calculate clonality, Shannon entropy was normalized by log2 of the number of productive unique sequences and then subtracted from one. For each patient and control, public and private clones were evaluated among the 100 most prevalent clones. Clones were defined as Susac-specific when absent from the healthy and MS cohorts, from about 1,100 published viral clones and from other ImmuneACCESS disease sequences. Through fastp at Q25 and MiXCR, TCRdb rebuilt clones from the public reads, retaining in-frame beta chains. Rows with one shared CDR3 protein collapse into an entry with the most common genes and DNA. The V and J calls reflect TCRdb's pipeline rather than the authors' work. The sample yields more than 65,000 distinct CDR3 sequences; approximately 95% were counted once. The ten most abundant clones make up 0.2% to 0.3% of the sample.

The sequence links TRBV5-6 to TRBJ2-7; 9 of the junction bases match TRBD1. Sequencing was performed on CD8+ T cells from PBMCs. The receptor was derived from a human donor in good health. The sequenced DNA: TGTGCCAGCAGCTGCCCGGACAGGGGAGACTACGAGCAGTACTTC. It translates to CASSCPDRGDYEQYF. Supplemented by the reference TRBV5-6 and TRBJ2-7 proteins around the CDR3, the complete variable domain is DAGVTQSPTHLIKTRGQQVTLRCSPKSGHDTVSWYQQALGQGPQFIFQYYEEEERQRGNFPDRFSGHQFPNYSSELNVNALLLGDSALYLCASSCPDRGDYEQYFGPGTRLTVT.